The rows below give T cell receptor beta chains drawn from one sample of a study of blood T cell repertoires in COVID-19. Here immunoSEQ multiplex PCR was the method, and the copy in TCRdb shows in-frame clones only, minus some. The repertoire holds under 250,000 clones, with around nine tenths as singletons. Sequencing was performed on peripheral blood. The origin of the receptors is a man in his late teens or twenties with active or convalescent COVID-19. The CDR3 runs from the conserved cysteine through the conserved F or W. Fields, in order: V gene, J gene, clone size, D gene, CDR3 DNA, CDR3 protein. A D gene is named only where the DNA matches it firmly. Size is stated for part of the rows, as once, few or many counts, or as a class when the clone is expanded.

TRBV2	TRBJ1-4	NA	NA	TGTGCCAGCAGTGATGCGGAAGAAAAACTGTTTTTT	CASSDAEEKLFF
TRBV18	TRBJ1-1	NA	NA	TGTGCCAGCTCACTGCATCAGGAGGACACTGAAGCTTTCTTT	CASSLHQEDTEAFF
TRBV7-2	TRBJ2-7	NA	TRBD1	TGTGCCAGCAGCTTTGGGACAGGGCCGAGTGAGCAGTACTTC	CASSFGTGPSEQYF
TRBV27	TRBJ2-1	NA	TRBD2	TGTGCCAGCAGTTGGAAGGGGAGCGGGACGGGTTTCTACAATGAGCAGTTCTTC	CASSWKGSGTGFYNEQFF
TRBV25-1	TRBJ2-2	NA	NA	TGTGCCAGCACCCTAGGGGTATCATACACCGGGGAGCTGTTTTTT	CASTLGVSYTGELFF
TRBV28	TRBJ2-7	once	NA	TGTGCCAGCAGTCCGATCCGGGACTCACTGGGCGAGCAGTACTTC	CASSPIRDSLGEQYF
TRBV5-6	TRBJ2-5	NA	NA	TGTGCCAGCAGCCGGGTTTACAGGACGGCGAAGACCCAGTACTTC	CASSRVYRTAKTQYF
TRBV4-3	TRBJ2-7	few	TRBD2	TGCGCCAGCAGCCAAGAAGTGGGGGGGACCGAGCAGTACTTC	CASSQEVGGTEQYF
TRBV5-1	TRBJ1-4	NA	TRBD1	TGCGCCAGCCCACTACCGGGACAGGCCCGGACTAATGAAAAACTGTTTTTT	CASPLPGQARTNEKLFF
TRBV3-1/TRBV3-2	TRBJ1-3	once	NA	TGTGCCAGCAGCCAAGATCGGGACAAAGGAAACACCATATATTTT	CASSQDRDKGNTIYF
TRBV4-3	TRBJ1-1	NA	NA	TGCGCCAGCAGCCAAGCCCCCGGGGGGGGGACCGAAGCTTTCTTT	CASSQAPGGGTEAFF
TRBV6-5	TRBJ2-7	NA	TRBD2	TGTGCCAGCAGCCGGGGACTAGCGGGGTACGAGCAGTACTTC	CASSRGLAGYEQYF
TRBV3-1/TRBV3-2	TRBJ2-5	NA	TRBD1	TGTGCCAGCAGCCTGCTTGGACAGGGGGGTCTAGAGACCCAGTACTTC	CASSLLGQGGLETQYF
TRBV18	TRBJ1-2	NA	NA	TGTGCCAGCTCACCCCCGGACAGCTTTGTACCCTATGGCTACACCTTC	CASSPPDSFVPYGYTF
TRBV19	TRBJ2-1	NA	TRBD1	TGTGCCAGTGGACAGGGTGTCTCGACCTACAATGAGCAGTTCTTC	CASGQGVSTYNEQFF
TRBV5-1	TRBJ1-1	NA	TRBD1	TGCGCCAGCAGCTTGGGCGGCGACAGGGGTGGCACTGAAGCTTTCTTT	CASSLGGDRGGTEAFF
TRBV4-3	TRBJ2-5	NA	NA	TGCGCCAGCAGCCAAGCGGGGGAAGAGACCCAGTACTTC	CASSQAGEETQYF
TRBV7-6	TRBJ2-2	NA	NA	TGTGCCAGCAGCTTCGGGGGAGGTGGTCCCGGGGAGCTGTTTTTT	CASSFGGGGPGELFF
TRBV9	TRBJ1-1	few	NA	TGTGCCAGCAGCCCCGGGGTGGCTGAAGCTTTCTTT	CASSPGVAEAFF
TRBV15	TRBJ2-7	NA	TRBD2	TGTGCCACCAGCAGGGGGACTAGCGGGTACGAGCAGTACTTC	CATSRGTSGYEQYF
TRBV11-2	TRBJ2-1	NA	TRBD2	TGTGCCAGCAGCTTAGATTTAGGGACTAGCGTTTACAATGAGCAGTTCTTC	CASSLDLGTSVYNEQFF
TRBV27	TRBJ1-3	NA	NA	TGTGCCAGCAGAGCAGGGTTCTCTGGAAACACCATATATTTT	CASRAGFSGNTIYF
TRBV5-1	TRBJ1-1	NA	NA	TGCGCCAGCAGCTTGGATGGGGGCAGAGGGACTGAAGCTTTCTTT	CASSLDGGRGTEAFF
TRBV9	TRBJ2-3	NA	TRBD2	TGTGCCAGCAGCGTTTCAAGCGGGAGAAGGGGAGATACGCAGTATTTT	CASSVSSGRRGDTQYF
TRBV5-4	TRBJ1-5	NA	TRBD1	TGTGCCAGCAGCACGGGACAGGGGAATCAGCCCCAGCATTTT	CASSTGQGNQPQHF
TRBV5-5	TRBJ2-7	NA	TRBD1	TGTGCCAGCAGCTCTCAGGGGGCGTGGGTCCACGAGCAGTACTTC	CASSSQGAWVHEQYF
TRBV29-1	TRBJ2-7	NA	NA	TGCAGCCCCGGGGGAGAATGCTCCTACGAGCAGTACTTC	CSPGGECSYEQYF
TRBV28	TRBJ1-4	few	NA	TGTGCCACCCAATTGGCAGTTGGTCTTTTTGAAAAACTGTTTTTT	CATQLAVGLFEKLFF
TRBV4-3	TRBJ2-7	NA	TRBD2	TGCGCCAGCAGCCAAGATCGAGTGACTAGCGGCTCCTACGAGCAGTACTTC	CASSQDRVTSGSYEQYF